The present entry profiles one T cell receptor beta chain with its context. What it recognizes is unknown. Generated by immunoSEQ multiplex PCR, the TCRdb table keeps only in-frame clones and is missing some. The table has 100,000 to 110,000 clones, about 90% seen once. The entry originates in a study of graft-versus-host responses after intestinal transplantation. The trim removed 3 bases at V and 4 bases at J, leaving 3 bases unmatched. The CDR3 extends over 14 amino acids. Germline V gene sequence: CDR1 SGHRS, CDR2 YFSETQ. The material was unstimulated CD4+ T cells sorted from spleen or lymph node cells, obtained before transplant. The sequence came from a human donor who was the organ donor for an intestinal transplant. The chain recombines TRBV5-1 with TRBJ1-3, with TRBD1 identical over 8 bases. DNA of the CDR3: TGCGCCAGCAGCTCGGACAGGGAAGGAAACACCATATATTTT. Translated: CASSSDREGNTIYF.